This TCR beta chain was sequenced for a study of T cell responses to AZD1222 COVID-19 vaccine. General observations from the study: White British people made up most donors, females outnumbered males, and clonal diversity was possibly underestimated.

Per germline, CDR1 LNHDA and CDR2 SQIVND (reference sequence). This CDR3 spans 16 amino acids. V was cut by 3 bases and J by 3 bases, with 15 bases left in between. Points on this clone: The target antigen is unknown.

Some clones are missing from TCRdb's copy, which holds only in-frame ones; the method was immunoSEQ multiplex PCR. Here the sample spans about 150,000 clones, roughly nine tenths being singletons. This chain joins TRBV19 and TRBJ1-5; D perhaps matches TRBD1 (5 bases). This receptor was obtained from an adult in good health. Source: peripheral blood, taken on day 0 of AZD1222 vaccination. DNA of the CDR3: TGTGCCAGTAGTATTTCGGCAGGGACCGCCAATCAGCCCCAGCATTTT. Encoded protein: CASSISAGTANQPQHF.